This TCR beta chain was sequenced for a study of blood T cell repertoires in COVID-19. The wider study: T cells, B-cell-depleted T cells, or PBMCs provided the cDNA or gDNA that served as material.

The germline V gene encodes CDR1 MRHNA and CDR2 SNTAGT. The CDR3 runs to 19 residues. Trimming took off 6 bases at V and 2 bases at J, with 23 bases between the two ends. Sequencing used immunoSEQ multiplex PCR; TCRdb keeps in-frame clones, though not all of them. The sample contains some 270,000 clones, about 80% of which appear only once. Recovered participants had two consecutive negative NP/OP PCR tests, healthcare professional clearance, or symptom resolution. The rearrangement joins TRBV6-4 to TRBJ2-6, with D maybe TRBD1 (6 bases). Sequencing used PBMCs or T cells enriched from blood (not recorded which). This TCR was sampled from a man aged 50-60 years who had recovered from COVID-19. The CDR3 here is CASRNREPAVSAGANVLTF. The CDR3 region has the DNA TGTGCCAGCAGAAACAGGGAGCCAGCAGTCTCGGCTGGGGCCAACGTCCTGACTTTC.